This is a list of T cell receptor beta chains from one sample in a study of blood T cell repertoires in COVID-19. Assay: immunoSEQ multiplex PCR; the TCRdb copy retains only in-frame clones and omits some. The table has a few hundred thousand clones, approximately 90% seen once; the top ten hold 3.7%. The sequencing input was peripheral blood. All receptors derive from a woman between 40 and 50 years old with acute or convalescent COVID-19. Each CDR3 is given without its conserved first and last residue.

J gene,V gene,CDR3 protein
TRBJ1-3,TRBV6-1,ASSDGGQGSRNTIY
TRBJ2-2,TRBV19,ASSALAGDTGELF
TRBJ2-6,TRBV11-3,ASSNNAGTVISGANVLT
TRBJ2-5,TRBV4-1,ASSQPGLGLETQY
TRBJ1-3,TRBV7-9,ASSPRQGTYSGNTIY
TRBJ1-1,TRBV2,ASLAGNTEAF
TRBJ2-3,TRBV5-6,ASSLDRGRIRDTQY
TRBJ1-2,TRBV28,ASSDPDSYYGYT
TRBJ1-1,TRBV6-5,ASTSGLNTEAF
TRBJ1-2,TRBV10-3,AISDRRKQEGNGYT
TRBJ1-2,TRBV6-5,ASSYAQGRDGYT
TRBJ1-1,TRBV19,ASSSGGDTEAF
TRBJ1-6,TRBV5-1,ASSPRGGTFNSPLH
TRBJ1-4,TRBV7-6,ASSNRLRGKAEKLF
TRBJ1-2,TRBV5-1,ASSLAGGADGYT
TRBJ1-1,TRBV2,ASSAGQGMNTEAF
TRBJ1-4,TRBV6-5,ASTGGDEKLF
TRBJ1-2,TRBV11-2,ASSLGDRGYGYT
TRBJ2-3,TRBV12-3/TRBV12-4,ASSSTRTDTQY
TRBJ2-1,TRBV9,ASSVSSAGARDEQF
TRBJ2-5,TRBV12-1,ASSHWDRRGAYQETQY
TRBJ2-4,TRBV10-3,AISGGGLTTKNIQY
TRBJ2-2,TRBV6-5,ASSYSAGGTGELF
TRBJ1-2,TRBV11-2,ASSIGQGDGYGYT
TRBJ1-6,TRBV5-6,ASSQRQNPPSYNSPLH
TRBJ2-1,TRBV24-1,ATSDLPGQGSNEQF
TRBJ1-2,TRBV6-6,ATLPGSNYGYT
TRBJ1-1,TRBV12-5,ASGLVLAPRDTEAF
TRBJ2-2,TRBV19,ASSISVTTGELF
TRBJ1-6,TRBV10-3,AIRGGQGVSPLH
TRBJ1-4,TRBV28,ASSFPLTGYISTNEKLF
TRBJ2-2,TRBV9,ASSPYAVRDGELF
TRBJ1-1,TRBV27,ASRDPGQGSTEAF
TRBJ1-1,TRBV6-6,ASSYLDRVDTEAF
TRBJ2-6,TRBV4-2,ASSQARLAGANVLT
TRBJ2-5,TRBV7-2,ASSRSGVQETQY
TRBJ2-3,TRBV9,ASSVGQPTDTQY
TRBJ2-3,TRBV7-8,ASSFVSDTQY
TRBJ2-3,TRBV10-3,AISDRSRADTQY
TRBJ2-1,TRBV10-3,AISGVLDRVYNEQF
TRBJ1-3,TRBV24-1,ATSDSPGQGAGNTIY
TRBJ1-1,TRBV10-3,AISTPGTGATEAF
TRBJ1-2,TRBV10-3,AISTSNYGYT
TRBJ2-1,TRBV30,AWNRLTYNEQF
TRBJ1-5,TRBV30,AWSNRTSQPQH
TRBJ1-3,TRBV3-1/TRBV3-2,ASSATGNGNTIY
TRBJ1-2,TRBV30,AWSGVGATGYGYT
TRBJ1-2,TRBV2,ATTAGNYGYT
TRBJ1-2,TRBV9,ASSLQGANYGYT
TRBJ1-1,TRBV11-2,ASSRQGARAF
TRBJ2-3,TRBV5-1,ASTRTGQESDTQY
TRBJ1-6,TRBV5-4,ASSLIGGDSPLH
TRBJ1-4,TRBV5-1,ASSFAGQKNEKLF
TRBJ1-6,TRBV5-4,ASSPADRDNSPLH
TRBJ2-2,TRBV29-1,SVEDLRGDRENTGELF